This record looks at one T cell receptor (beta chain) sequence and its context. Its antigen is undetermined. This CDR3 comprises 18 residues. V lost 3 bases and J lost 0; bases outside the gene matches: 3. Germline V gives CDR1 KGHSH, CDR2 LQKENI. Data came from immunoSEQ multiplex PCR; TCRdb stores just in-frame clones and leaves some out. The table records roughly 120,000 clones, about 90% of them present only once. The data were obtained in a study of T cell responses to AZD1222 COVID-19 vaccine. Study results and limitations: Among the donors, most were white British and more were female, and clonal diversity was possibly underestimated. CD4 TCRs linked to vaccination spanned spike, dominating at 160-218 and 743-854. Targeting of unmutated variant regions was reportedly seen in nearly half of spike-specific TCRs. Researchers took repertoire samples only after the peak T cell response had come.

The TCR comes from an adult in good health. The chain couples TRBV18 to TRBJ2-1, with 15 bases that match TRBD2. Sequenced here: peripheral blood, sampled on day 0 of AZD1222 vaccination. The CDR3 DNA reads TGTGCCAGCTCACCGGGACTAGCGGGGGGCACCTCCTACAATGAGCAGTTCTTC. This codes for CASSPGLAGGTSYNEQFF.